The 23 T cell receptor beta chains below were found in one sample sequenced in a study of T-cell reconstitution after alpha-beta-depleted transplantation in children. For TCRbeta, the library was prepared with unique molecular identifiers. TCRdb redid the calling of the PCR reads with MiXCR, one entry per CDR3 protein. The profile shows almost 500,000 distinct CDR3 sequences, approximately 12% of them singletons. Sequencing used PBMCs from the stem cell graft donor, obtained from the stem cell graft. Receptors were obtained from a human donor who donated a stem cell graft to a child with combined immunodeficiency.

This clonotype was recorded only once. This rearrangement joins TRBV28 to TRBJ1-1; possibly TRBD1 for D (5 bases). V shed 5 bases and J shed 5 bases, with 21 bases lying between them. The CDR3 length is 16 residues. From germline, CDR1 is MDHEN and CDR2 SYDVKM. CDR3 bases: TGTGCCAGCAGTCTCCCGTTTGGTGCGGGGGAGACTGAAGCTTTCTTT. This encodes CASSLPFGAGETEAFF.

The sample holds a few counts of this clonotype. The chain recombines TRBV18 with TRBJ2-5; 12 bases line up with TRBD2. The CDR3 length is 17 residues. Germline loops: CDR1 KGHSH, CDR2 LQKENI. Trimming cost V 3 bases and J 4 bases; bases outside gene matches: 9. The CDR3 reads CASSPGLAGTGGETQYF. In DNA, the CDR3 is TGTGCCAGCTCACCTGGACTAGCGGGGACGGGAGGAGAGACCCAGTACTTC. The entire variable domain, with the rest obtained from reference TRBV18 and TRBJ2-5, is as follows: NAGVMQNPRHLVRRRGQEARLRCSPMKGHSHVYWYRQLPEEGLKFMVYLQKENIIDESGMPKERFSAEFPKEGPSILRIQQVVRGDSAAYFCASSPGLAGTGGETQYFGPGTRLLVL.

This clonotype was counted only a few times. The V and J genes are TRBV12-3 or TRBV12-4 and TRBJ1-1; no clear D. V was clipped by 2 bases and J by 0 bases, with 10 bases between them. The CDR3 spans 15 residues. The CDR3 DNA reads TGTGCCAGCAGTTTAAGGCCAGGTGTGAACACTGAAGCTTTCTTT. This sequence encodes CASSLRPGVNTEAFF.

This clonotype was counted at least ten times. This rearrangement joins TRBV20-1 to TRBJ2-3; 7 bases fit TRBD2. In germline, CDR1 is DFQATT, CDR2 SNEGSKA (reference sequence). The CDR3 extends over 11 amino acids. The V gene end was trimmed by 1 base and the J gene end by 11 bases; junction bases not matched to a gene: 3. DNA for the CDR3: TGCAGTGCTAGAGTCGGGACTAAGCAGTATTTT. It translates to CSARVGTKQYF.

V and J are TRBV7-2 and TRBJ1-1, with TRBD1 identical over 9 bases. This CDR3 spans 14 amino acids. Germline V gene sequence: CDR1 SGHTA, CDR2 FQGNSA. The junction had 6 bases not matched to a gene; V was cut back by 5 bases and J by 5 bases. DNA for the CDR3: TGTGCCAGCAGCCGAAGACAGGGGGGTACTGAAGCTTTCTTT. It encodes CASSRRQGGTEAFF. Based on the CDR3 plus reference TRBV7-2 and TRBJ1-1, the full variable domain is GAGVSQSPSNKVTEKGKDVELRCDPISGHTALYWYRQSLGQGLEFLIYFQGNSAPDKSGLPSDRFSAERTGGSVSTLTIQRTQQEDSAVYLCASSRRQGGTEAFFGQGTRLTVV.

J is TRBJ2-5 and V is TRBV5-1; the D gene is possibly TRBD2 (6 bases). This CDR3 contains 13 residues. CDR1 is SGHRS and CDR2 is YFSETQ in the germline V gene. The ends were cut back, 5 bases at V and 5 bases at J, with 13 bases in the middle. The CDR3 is CASRPGLGETQYF. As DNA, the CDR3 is TGCGCCAGCAGGCCGGGACTGGGGGAGACCCAGTACTTC.

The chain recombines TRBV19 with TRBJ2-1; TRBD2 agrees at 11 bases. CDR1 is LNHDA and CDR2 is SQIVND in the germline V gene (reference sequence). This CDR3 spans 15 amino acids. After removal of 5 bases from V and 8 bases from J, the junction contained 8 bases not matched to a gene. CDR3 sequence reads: CASSLAGGRRYEQFF. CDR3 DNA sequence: TGTGCCAGTAGTTTAGCGGGAGGGCGTCGGTATGAGCAGTTCTTC.

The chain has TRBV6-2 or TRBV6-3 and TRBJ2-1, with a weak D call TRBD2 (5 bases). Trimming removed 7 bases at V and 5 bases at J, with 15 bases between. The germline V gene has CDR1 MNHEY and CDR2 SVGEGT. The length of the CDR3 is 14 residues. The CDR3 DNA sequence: TGTGCCAGCAATCGGGGAGACTTACACAATGAGCAGTTCTTC. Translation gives CASNRGDLHNEQFF.

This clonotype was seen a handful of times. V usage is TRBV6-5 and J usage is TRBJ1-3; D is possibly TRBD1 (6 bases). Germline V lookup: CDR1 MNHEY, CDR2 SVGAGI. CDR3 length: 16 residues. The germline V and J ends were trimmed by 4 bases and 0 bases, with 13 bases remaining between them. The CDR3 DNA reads TGTGCCAGCAGTTCACCTACAGGGCTCTCTGGAAACACCATATATTTT. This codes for CASSSPTGLSGNTIYF.

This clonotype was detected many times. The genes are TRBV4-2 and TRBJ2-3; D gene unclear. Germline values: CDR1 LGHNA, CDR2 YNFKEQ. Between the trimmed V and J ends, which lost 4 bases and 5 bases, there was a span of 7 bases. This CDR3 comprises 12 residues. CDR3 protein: CASSRTEDTQYF. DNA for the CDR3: TGTGCCAGCAGCCGAACAGAAGATACGCAGTATTTT.

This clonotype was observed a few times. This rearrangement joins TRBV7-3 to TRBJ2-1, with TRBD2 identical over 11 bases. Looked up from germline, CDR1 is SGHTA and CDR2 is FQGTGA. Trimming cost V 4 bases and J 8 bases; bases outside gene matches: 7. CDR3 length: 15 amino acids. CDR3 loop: CASSSTSGSIYEQFF. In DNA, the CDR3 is TGTGCCAGCAGCTCCACTAGCGGGAGTATCTATGAGCAGTTCTTC.

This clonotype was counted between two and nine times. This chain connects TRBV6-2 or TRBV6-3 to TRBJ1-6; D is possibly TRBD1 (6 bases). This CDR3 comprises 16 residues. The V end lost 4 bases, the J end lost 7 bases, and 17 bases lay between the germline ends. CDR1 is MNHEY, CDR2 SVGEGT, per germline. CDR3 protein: CASSSQGTVENSPLHF. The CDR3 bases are TGTGCCAGCAGTTCCCAGGGGACCGTCGAAAATTCACCCCTCCACTTT.

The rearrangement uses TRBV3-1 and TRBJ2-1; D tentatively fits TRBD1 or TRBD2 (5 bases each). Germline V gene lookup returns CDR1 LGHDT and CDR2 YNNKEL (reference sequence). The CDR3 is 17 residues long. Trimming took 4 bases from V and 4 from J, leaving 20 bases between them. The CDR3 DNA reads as TGTGCCAGCAGCCCCACATTAGGGTGGGGGTTTTACAATGAGCAGTTCTTC. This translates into CASSPTLGWGFYNEQFF.

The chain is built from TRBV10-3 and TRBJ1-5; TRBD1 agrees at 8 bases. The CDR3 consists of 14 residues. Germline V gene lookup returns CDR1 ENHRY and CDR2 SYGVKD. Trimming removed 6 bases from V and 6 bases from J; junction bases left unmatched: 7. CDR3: CAISDQGAGQPQHF. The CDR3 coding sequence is TGTGCCATCAGCGACCAGGGGGCAGGTCAGCCCCAGCATTTT.

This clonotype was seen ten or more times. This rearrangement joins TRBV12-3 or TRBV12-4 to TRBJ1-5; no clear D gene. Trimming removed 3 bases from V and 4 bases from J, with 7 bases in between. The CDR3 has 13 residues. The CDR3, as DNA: TGTGCCAGCAGTTTTTCCGGGAATCAGCCCCAGCATTTT. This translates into CASSFSGNQPQHF.

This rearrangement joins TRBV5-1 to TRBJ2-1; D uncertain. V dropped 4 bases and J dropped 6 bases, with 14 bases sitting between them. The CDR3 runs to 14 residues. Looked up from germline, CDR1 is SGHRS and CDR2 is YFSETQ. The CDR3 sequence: CASSPDRVGNEQFF. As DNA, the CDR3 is TGCGCCAGCAGCCCCGATCGGGTCGGCAATGAGCAGTTCTTC.

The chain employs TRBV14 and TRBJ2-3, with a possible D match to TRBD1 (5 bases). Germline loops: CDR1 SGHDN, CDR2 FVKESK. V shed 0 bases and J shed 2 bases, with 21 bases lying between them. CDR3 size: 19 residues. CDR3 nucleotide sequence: TGTGCCAGCAGCCAAGATTCCCCGGTGTGGCTAGGGGACACAGATACGCAGTATTTT. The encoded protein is CASSQDSPVWLGDTDTQYF.

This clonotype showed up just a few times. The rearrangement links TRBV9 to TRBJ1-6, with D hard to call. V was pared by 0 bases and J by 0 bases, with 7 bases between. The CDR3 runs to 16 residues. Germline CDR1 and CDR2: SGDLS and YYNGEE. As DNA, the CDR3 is TGTGCCAGCAGCGTAGGACCGAGCTCCTATAATTCACCCCTCCACTTT. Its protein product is CASSVGPSSYNSPLHF.

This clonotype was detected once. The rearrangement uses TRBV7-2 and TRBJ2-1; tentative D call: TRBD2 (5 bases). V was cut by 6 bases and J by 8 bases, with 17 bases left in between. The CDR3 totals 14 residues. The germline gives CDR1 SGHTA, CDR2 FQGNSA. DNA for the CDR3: TGTGCCAGCAGATTAAGCCTAGCCGACTATGAGCAGTTCTTC. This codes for CASRLSLADYEQFF.

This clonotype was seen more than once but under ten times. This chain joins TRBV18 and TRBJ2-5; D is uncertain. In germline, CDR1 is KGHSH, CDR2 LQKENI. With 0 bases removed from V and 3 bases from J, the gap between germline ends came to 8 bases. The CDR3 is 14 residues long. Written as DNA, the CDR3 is TGTGCCAGCTCACCACCCAATCAGAAAGAGACCCAGTACTTC. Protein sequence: CASSPPNQKETQYF. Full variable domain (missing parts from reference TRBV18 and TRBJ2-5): NAGVMQNPRHLVRRRGQEARLRCSPMKGHSHVYWYRQLPEEGLKFMVYLQKENIIDESGMPKERFSAEFPKEGPSILRIQQVVRGDSAAYFCASSPPNQKETQYFGPGTRLLVL.

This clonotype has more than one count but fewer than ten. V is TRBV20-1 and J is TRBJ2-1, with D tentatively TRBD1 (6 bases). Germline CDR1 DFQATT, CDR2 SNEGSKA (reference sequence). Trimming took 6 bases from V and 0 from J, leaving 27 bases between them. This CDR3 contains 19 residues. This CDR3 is CSAIQGNGGPVGSYNEQFF. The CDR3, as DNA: TGCAGTGCGATCCAGGGAAATGGGGGCCCGGTGGGCTCCTACAATGAGCAGTTCTTC.

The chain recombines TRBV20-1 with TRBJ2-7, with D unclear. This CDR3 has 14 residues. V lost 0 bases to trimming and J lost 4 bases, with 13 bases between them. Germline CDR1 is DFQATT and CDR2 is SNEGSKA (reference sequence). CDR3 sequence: CSARDVQRDYEQYF. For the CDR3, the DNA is TGCAGTGCTAGAGATGTCCAGCGCGATTACGAGCAGTACTTC.

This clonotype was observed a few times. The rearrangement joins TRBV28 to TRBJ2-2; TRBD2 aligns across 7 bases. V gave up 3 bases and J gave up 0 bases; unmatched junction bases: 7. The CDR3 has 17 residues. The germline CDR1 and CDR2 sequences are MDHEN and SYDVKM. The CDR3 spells CASSFRDYSANTGELFF. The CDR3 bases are TGTGCCAGCAGTTTCCGGGACTATAGCGCGAACACCGGGGAGCTGTTTTTT.